Detailed here is one TCR beta chain. No antigen is known for it. The input lacks base qualities; no much larger clone sits a single base away. CDR1 SGHRS and CDR2 YFSETQ are derived from the germline V gene. Trimming at the junction amounts to 0 bases on V and 0 bases on J, and the germline ends lie 7 bases apart. The CDR3 runs 15 residues from the cysteine to the phenylalanine. The entry retains the CDR3 DNA only, 45 bases that are in frame from base 1. The sample originates from a study of shared clonotypes between healthy human individuals (dated by TCRdb to the early 2020s). Some background on the complete study: A couple of women and three men aged 18 to 49 years were included in the cohort. The study deeply sequenced blood TCR repertoires of five healthy adults to estimate repertoire size and the extent of clonotype sharing between individuals. Libraries were prepared and TCR repertoires were sequenced by different laboratories using diverse techniques, in order to increase sequencing depth and limit assay-specific biases. Per donor, leukapheresis produced somewhere between about 0.94 and 9 billion PBMCs.

TCR CDR3 regions were amplified from genomic DNA by multiplex PCR using the deep immunoSEQ assay. For each cell subset, the extracted genomic DNA was distributed evenly across all wells of several immunoSEQ 96-well plates, and each plate served as one replicate. For unsorted PBMC, roughly 300 ng of genomic DNA, equivalent to tens of thousands of T cell genomes, went into each replicate PCR. Ten immunoSEQ deep assay plates were used to sequence the unsorted PBMC genomic DNA. Purified libraries were quantified with a Qubit 3.0 fluorometer, sized on a Bioanalyzer 2100, and re-quantified with the KAPA Library Quantification kit. Each immunoSEQ 96-well plate was sequenced on its own single-read 150-cycle Illumina NextSeq 550 flow cell. Per the authors' processing: Because the immunoSEQ output included only junctional sequences and no quality scores, the filtering could not be the same as the filtering used for full-length reads. Sequences were annotated with PyIR, a Python wrapper for IgBLAST v1.9, and V/J genes and CDR3 were assigned using IMGT germline references. Reads were filtered out if the reads had weak V/J assignments (E-value above 1e-6), no CDR3, stop codons, out-of-frame junctions, or ambiguous translated residues. A V3J clonotype was defined by an identical inferred V gene, J gene, and CDR3 amino acid sequence. Percentage overlap between repertoires was computed as shared unique clonotypes divided by the size of the smaller repertoire. Richness of each repertoire was evaluated using RTK rarefaction, the Chao1 estimator, and Recon v2.1 estimates of unobserved clonotypes. What TCRdb holds here is the immuneACCESS table cut down to in-frame rearrangements. Part of the clones is not present; checked against another copy, under half of the missing clones reflect an unresolved V gene, and the others are unexplained. V and J calls and clone size are copied from that table; D and trimming were computed from the DNA. Recorded for this sample are some 480,000 clones; 65% to 80% of them occurred a single time. About 12% of the sample is taken by the ten largest.

The donors were healthy, HIV-negative adults with no recently reported acute infections or vaccinations. All donors were Caucasian adults living in Nashville, Tennessee, USA. For unsorted samples, about 90 million PBMCs were counted, and genomic DNA was extracted using the QIAamp DNA Blood Mini kit. Blood was collected by leukapheresis, and PBMCs were isolated by Ficoll-Histopaque density gradient centrifugation and then cryopreserved in liquid nitrogen vapor phase. Paper-wide results and their limitations: Sampling was restricted to blood, and TCR repertoires in tissue are likely to differ from TCR repertoires in blood. Pairwise subsampling indicated that sequencing depth was expected to affect the degree of clonotype sharing among donors. Because the study included a small number of donors, the genetic and exposure-history diversity represented was limited.

The TCR originated in a woman aged 35 to 49 in good health. Some clones in this sample may be carry-over from other donors' samples. The sequence links TRBV5-1 to TRBJ1-5, with the D gene uncertain. Material: PBMCs. The DNA sequence follows: TGCGCCAGCAGCTTGGAGGCCGATAGCAATCAGCCCCAGCATTTT. The encoded protein is CASSLEADSNQPQHF.